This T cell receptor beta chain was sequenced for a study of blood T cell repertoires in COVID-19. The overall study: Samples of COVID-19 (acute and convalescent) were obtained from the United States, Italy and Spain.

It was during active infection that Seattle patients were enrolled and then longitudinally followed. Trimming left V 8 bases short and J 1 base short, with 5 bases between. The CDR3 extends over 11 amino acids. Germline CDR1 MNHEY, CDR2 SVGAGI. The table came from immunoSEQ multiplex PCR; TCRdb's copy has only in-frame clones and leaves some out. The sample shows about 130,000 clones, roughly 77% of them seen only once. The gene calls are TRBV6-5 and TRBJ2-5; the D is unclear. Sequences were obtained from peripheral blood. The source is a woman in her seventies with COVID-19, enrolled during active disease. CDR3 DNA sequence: TGTGCCAGCTCCCGCCAAGAGACCCAGTACTTC. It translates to CASSRQETQYF.